One and the same sample provided the 4 T cell receptor beta chains below, sequenced in a study of cytomegalovirus exposure and HLA in healthy donors. With 60 Vbeta and 13 Jbeta primers, the PCR was carried out. Profiling relied on immunoSEQ multiplex PCR, and the TCRdb table lists in-frame clones only, not all of them. Seen here are approximately 79,000 clones, over 65% observed once, and the top ten hold approximately 9%. Material for sequencing was PBMCs. The receptors come from a man between 35 and 55 years old in good health and CMV-seropositive.

This clone has just a few counts. The rearrangement uses TRBV4-3 and TRBJ2-1; 7 bases agree with TRBD2. The germline gives CDR1 LGHNA, CDR2 YSLEER. The CDR3 is 15 residues long. Trimming removed 0 bases from V and 10 bases from J; junction bases left unmatched: 9. CDR3 region: CASSQDGGVVGEQFF. The CDR3 nucleotides are TGCGCCAGCAGCCAAGATGGGGGGGTGGTAGGGGAGCAGTTCTTC.

This rearrangement joins TRBV18 to TRBJ2-2; TRBD1 agrees at 7 bases. Germline values: CDR1 KGHSH, CDR2 LQKENI. CDR3 length equals 19 residues. The trim removed 5 bases at V and 3 bases at J, leaving 18 bases unmatched. CDR3 DNA: TGTGCCAGCTCAACCGAAGGCATCTCTGGGACAGCGGACACCGGGGAGCTGTTTTTT. Amino acid sequence: CASSTEGISGTADTGELFF. The full variable domain, rest sourced from reference TRBV18 and TRBJ2-2, is NAGVMQNPRHLVRRRGQEARLRCSPMKGHSHVYWYRQLPEEGLKFMVYLQKENIIDESGMPKERFSAEFPKEGPSILRIQQVVRGDSAAYFCASSTEGISGTADTGELFFGEGSRLTVL.

The rearrangement uses TRBV7-2 and TRBJ2-1; D may be TRBD2 (7 bases). Germline assignment: CDR1 SGHTA and CDR2 FQGNSA. The CDR3 loop spans 15 amino acids. V was pared by 0 bases and J by 6 bases, with 12 bases between. The CDR3 DNA is TGTGCCAGCAGCTTAGCGGGGGGGCGTATCAATGAGCAGTTCTTC. It encodes CASSLAGGRINEQFF.

V gene TRBV4-1 combines with J gene TRBJ1-1; TRBD1 matches 9 bases. The junction had 7 bases not matched to a gene; V was cut back by 4 bases and J by 4 bases. CDR1 MGHRA and CDR2 YSYEKL come from the germline V gene. The CDR3 spans 15 residues. CDR3 DNA sequence: TGCGCCAGCAGCCCCCCCGGGACAGGGTTCACTGAAGCTTTCTTT. Its protein is CASSPPGTGFTEAFF.